This entry concerns a single T cell receptor (beta chain). The source of the sample is a study of blood T cell repertoires in COVID-19. Study in general: The United States, Italy and Spain were the sources of the acute and convalescent COVID-19 samples. T cells, B-cell-depleted T cells, or PBMCs supplied cDNA or gDNA.

As processed by the authors: It was from reference gene primer amplification that nucleated cell counts were estimated. Profiling relied on immunoSEQ multiplex PCR, and the TCRdb table lists in-frame clones only, not all of them. That table supplies the V and J calls and clone size; D and trimming were determined from the DNA. The sample lists 120,000 or so clones, about 88% seen once, with roughly 1.2% in the top ten. The CDR3 runs to 14 residues. The germline V gene encodes CDR1 SGHAT and CDR2 FQNNGV. The V end was cut by 0 bases, the J end by 2 bases, with 8 bases between. The chain links TRBV11-2 to TRBJ2-7; the D gene is possibly TRBD1 (6 bases). Sequencing was carried out using peripheral blood. This TCR was sampled from an elderly woman with acute or convalescent COVID-19. The CDR3 DNA is TGTGCCAGCAGCTTAGAACAGGGCACCTACGAGCAGTACTTC. Translation gives CASSLEQGTYEQYF.